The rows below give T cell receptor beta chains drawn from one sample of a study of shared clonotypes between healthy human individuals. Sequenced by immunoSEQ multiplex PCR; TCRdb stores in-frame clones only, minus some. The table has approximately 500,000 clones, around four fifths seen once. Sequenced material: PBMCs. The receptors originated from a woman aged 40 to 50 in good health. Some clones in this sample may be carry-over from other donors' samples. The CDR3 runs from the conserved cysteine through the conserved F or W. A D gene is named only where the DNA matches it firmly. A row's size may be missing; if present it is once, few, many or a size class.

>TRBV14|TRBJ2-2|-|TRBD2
CASSQDALREFNTGELFF
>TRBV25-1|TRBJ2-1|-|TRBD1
CASSPVQGGHYNEQFF
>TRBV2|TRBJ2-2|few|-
CASRRTGELFF
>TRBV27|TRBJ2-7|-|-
CASSPHGGAGEQYF
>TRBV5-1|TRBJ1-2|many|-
CASSLTGDYGYTF
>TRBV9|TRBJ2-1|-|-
CASSVINNEQFF
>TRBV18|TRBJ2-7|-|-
CASSDGFSYEQYF
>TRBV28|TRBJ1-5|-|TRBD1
CASRNLLSDRATHNQPQHF
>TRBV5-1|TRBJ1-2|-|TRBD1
CASSLYGTDNANTF
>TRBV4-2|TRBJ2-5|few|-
CASSSTGETQYF
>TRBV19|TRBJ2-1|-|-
CASSIAGVNEQFF
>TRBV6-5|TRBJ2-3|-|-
CASSSHPRDRTDTQYF
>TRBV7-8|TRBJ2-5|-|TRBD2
CASSLVGAGGRETQYF
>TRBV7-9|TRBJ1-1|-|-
CASSQRGSTEAFF
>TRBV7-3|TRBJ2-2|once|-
CASSLEGGWTGELFF
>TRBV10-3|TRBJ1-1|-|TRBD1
CAMPRDRELNTEAFF
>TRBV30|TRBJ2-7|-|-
CAWSVDVAYYEQYF
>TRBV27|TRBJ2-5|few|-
CASSFGSSKETQYF
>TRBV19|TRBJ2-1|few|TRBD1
CASSGTGKGNEQFF
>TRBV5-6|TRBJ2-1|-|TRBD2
CASSLAGAGEFYNEQFF
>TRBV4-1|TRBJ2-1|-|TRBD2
CASTLRAGGPHEQFF
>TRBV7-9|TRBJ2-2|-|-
CASSLEARANTGELFF
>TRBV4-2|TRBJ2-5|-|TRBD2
CASSQGGLADKETQYF
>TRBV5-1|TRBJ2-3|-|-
CAIDLYGDLSTDTQYF
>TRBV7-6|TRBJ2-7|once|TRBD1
CASSSLAGTDPYEQYF
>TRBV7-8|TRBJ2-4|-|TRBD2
CASSPLSGMGIAAKNIQYF
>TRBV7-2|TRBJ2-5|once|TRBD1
CASSRQGGVETQYF
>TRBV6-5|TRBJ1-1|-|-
CASSLNGQMNTEAFF